This T cell receptor (beta chain) was sequenced in a study of blood T cell repertoires in COVID-19. As for the study in general: Acute-phase and convalescent COVID-19 samples originated in the United States, Italy and Spain.

The germline V gene encodes CDR1 SNHLY and CDR2 FYNNEI. The CDR3 covers 15 residues. V lost 8 bases, J lost 6 bases, and 15 bases stayed unmatched. As processed by the authors: Reference gene primer amplification gave estimated nucleated cell counts. The assay was immunoSEQ multiplex PCR, and TCRdb's table has in-frame clones only and misses some. V and J calls and clone size are those listed in that table; D and trimming were worked out from the DNA. The table lists roughly 80,000 clones, 82% of them singletons. The TCR comes from a human donor in a cohort sampled during active COVID-19. The V call is TRBV2, the J call TRBJ2-7, with TRBD2 identical over 8 bases. Input material: peripheral blood. CDR3 amino acids: CASAVNGGVRGEQYF. The CDR3 DNA follows: TGTGCCAGCGCCGTGAACGGGGGGGTTCGGGGCGAGCAGTACTTC. Looking up the rest from reference TRBV2 and TRBJ2-7 gives the full variable domain: EPEVTQTPSHQVTQMGQEVILRCVPISNHLYFYWYRQILGQKVEFLVSFYNNEISEKSEIFDDQFSVERPDGSNFTLKIRSTKLEDSAMYFCASAVNGGVRGEQYFGPGTRLTVT.